This TCR beta chain was documented in a study of cytomegalovirus exposure and HLA in healthy donors. Germline loops: CDR1 SGHDT, CDR2 YYEEEE. CDR3 length: 15 amino acids. J lost 7 bases, V lost 6 bases, and 13 bases had no gene match. This PCR relied on a set of 60 Vbeta primers and 13 Jbeta primers. Clones were sequenced by immunoSEQ multiplex PCR, and TCRdb holds only the in-frame ones, with some missing. The table has 150,000 to 200,000 clones, over 80% seen once. The chain combines TRBV5-6 with TRBJ1-1; TRBD1 aligns across 9 bases. The sequenced sample consisted of PBMCs. The sequence was obtained from a woman aged 18-29 years in good health and CMV-seronegative. Written as DNA, the CDR3 is TGTGCCAGCACCCATGGGGGGACAGGGTTTAATGAAGCTTTCTTT. It translates to CASTHGGTGFNEAFF.